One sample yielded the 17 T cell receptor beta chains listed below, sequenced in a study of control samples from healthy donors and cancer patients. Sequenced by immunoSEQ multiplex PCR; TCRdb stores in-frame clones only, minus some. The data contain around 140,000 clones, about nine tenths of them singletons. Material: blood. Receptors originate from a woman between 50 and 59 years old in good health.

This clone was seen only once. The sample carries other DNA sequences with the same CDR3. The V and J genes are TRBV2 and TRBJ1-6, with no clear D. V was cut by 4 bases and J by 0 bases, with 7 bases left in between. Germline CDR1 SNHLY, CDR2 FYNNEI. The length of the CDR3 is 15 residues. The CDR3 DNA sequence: TGTGCCAGCAGTGCGGGCAGCTCCTATAATTCACCCCTCCACTTT. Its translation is CASSAGSSYNSPLHF.

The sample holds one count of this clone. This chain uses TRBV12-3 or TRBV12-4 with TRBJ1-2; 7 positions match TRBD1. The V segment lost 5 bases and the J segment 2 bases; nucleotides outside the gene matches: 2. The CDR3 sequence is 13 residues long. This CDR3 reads CASSPDRNYGYTF. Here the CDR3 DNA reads TGTGCCAGCAGTCCGGACAGGAACTATGGCTACACCTTC.

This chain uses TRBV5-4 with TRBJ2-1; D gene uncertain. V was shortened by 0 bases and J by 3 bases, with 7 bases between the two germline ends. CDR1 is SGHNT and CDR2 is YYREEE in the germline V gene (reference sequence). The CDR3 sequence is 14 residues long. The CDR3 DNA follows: TGTGCCAGCAGCTTGGACGGTTACTACAATGAGCAGTTCTTC. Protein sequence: CASSLDGYYNEQFF.

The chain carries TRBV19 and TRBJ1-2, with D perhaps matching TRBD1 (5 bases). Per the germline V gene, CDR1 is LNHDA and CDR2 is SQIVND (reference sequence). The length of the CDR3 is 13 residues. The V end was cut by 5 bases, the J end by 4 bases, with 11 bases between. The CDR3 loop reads CASSSRDVYGYTF. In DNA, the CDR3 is TGTGCCAGTAGTTCAAGGGACGTCTATGGCTACACCTTC.

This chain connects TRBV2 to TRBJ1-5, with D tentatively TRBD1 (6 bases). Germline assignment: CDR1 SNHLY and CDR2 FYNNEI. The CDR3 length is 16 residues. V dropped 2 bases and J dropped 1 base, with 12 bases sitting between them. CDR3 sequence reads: CASSERNRVSNQPQHF. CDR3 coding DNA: TGTGCCAGCAGTGAAAGAAACAGGGTCAGCAATCAGCCCCAGCATTTT.

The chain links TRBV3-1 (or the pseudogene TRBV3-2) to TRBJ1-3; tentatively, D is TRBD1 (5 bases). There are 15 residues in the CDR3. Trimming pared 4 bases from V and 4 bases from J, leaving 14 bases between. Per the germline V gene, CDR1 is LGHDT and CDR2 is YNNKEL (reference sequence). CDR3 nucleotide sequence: TGTGCCAGCAGCCTGGGCAGGGTGGCAGGAAACACCATATATTTT. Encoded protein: CASSLGRVAGNTIYF.

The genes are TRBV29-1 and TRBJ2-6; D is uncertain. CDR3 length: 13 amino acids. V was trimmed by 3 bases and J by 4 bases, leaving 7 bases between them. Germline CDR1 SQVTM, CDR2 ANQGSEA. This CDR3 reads CSVEMPGANVLTF. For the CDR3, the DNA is TGCAGCGTTGAGATGCCCGGGGCCAACGTCCTGACTTTC.

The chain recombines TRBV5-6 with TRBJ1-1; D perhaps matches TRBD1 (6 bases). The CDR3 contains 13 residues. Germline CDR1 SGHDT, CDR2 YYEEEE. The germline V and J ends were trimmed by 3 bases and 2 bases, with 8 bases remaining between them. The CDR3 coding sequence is TGTGCCAGCAGCTACGGGACAAACACTGAAGCTTTCTTT. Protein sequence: CASSYGTNTEAFF.

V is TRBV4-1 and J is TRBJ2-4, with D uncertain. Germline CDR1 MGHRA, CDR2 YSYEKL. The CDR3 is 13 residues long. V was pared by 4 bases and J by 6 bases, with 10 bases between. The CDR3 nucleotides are TGCGCCAGCAGCCTCCTGACTCTAAACATTCAGTACTTC. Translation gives CASSLLTLNIQYF.

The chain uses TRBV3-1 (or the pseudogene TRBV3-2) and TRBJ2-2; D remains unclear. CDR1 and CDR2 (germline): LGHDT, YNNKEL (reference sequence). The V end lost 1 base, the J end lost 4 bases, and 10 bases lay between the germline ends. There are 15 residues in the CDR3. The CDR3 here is CASSQGAILTGELFF. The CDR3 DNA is TGTGCCAGCAGCCAAGGTGCGATTCTCACCGGGGAGCTGTTTTTT.

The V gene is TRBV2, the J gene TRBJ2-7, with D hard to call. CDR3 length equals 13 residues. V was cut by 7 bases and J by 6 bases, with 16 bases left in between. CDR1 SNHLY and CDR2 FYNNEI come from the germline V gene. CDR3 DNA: TGTGCCAGCATGAGAGGCCCTTGGGGCGAGCAGTACTTC. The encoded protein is CASMRGPWGEQYF.

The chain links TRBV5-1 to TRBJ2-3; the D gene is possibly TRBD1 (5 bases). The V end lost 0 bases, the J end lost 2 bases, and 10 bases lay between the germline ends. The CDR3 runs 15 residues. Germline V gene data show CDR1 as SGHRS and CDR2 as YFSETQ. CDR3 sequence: CASSLAGATTDTQYF. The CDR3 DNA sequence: TGCGCCAGCAGCTTGGCTGGGGCGACCACAGATACGCAGTATTTT.

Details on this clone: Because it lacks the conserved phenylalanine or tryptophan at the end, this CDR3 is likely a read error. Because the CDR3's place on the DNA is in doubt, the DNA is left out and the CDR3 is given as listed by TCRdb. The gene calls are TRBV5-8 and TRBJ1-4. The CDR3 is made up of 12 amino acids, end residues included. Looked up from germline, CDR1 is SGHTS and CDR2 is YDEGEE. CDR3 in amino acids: CASSLLADRFFD.

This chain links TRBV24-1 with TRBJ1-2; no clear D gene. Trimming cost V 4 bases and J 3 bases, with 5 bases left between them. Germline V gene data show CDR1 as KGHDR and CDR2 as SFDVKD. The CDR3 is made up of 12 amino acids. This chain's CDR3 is CATSERDYGYTF. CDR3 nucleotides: TGTGCCACCAGTGAACGAGACTATGGCTACACCTTC.

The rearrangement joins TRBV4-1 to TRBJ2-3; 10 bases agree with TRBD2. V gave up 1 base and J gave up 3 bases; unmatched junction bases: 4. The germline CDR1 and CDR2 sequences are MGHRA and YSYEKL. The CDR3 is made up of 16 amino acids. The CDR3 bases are TGCGCCAGCAGCCAAGTCAGCGGGGGGGTGACAGATACGCAGTATTTT. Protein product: CASSQVSGGVTDTQYF.

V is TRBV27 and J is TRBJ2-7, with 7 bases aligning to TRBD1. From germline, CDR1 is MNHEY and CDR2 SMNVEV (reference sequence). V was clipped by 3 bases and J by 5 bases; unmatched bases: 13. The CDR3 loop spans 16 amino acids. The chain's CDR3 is CASSFIGTAGWDEQYF. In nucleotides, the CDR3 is TGTGCCAGCAGTTTCATCGGGACAGCCGGTTGGGACGAGCAGTACTTC.

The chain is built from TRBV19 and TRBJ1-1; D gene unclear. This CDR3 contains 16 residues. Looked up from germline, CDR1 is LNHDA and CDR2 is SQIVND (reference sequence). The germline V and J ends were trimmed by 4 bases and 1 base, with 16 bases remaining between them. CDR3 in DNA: TGTGCCAGTAGTAGAAGCGGCAGAGCCCAGAACACTGAAGCTTTCTTT. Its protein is CASSRSGRAQNTEAFF. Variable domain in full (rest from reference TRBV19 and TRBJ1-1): DGGITQSPKYLFRKEGQNVTLSCEQNLNHDAMYWYRQDPGQGLRLIYYSQIVNDFQKGDIAEGYSVSREKKESFPLTVTSAQKNPTAFYLCASSRSGRAQNTEAFFGQGTRLTVV.